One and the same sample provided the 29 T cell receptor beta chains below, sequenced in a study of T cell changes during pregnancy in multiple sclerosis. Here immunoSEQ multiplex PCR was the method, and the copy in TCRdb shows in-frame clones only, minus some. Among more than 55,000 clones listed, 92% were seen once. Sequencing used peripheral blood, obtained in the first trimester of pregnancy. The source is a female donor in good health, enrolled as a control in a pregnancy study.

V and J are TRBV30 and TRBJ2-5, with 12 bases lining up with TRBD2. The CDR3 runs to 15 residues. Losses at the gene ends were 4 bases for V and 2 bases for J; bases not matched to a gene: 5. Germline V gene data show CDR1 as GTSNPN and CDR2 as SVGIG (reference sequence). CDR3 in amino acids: CAWKPGLAGQETQYF. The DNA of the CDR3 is TGTGCCTGGAAACCGGGACTAGCGGGTCAAGAGACCCAGTACTTC.

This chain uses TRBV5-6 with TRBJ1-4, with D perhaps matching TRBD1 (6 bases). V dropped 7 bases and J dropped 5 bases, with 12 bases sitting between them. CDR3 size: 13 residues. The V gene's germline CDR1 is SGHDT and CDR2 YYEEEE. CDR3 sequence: CASLGTWNEKLFF. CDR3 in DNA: TGTGCCAGCTTAGGGACATGGAATGAAAAACTGTTTTTT.

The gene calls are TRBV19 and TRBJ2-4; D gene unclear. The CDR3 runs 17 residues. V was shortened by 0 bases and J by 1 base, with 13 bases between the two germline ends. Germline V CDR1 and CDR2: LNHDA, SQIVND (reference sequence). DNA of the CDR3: TGTGCCAGTAGTATAGATCACGAGCCGAGGGCCAAAAACATTCAGTACTTC. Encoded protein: CASSIDHEPRAKNIQYF.

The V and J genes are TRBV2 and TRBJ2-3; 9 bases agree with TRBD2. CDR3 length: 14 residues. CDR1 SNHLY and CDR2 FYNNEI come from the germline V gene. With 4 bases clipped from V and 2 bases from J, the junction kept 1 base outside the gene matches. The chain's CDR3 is CASSGLAVTDTQYF. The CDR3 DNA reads TGTGCCAGCAGTGGACTAGCGGTCACAGATACGCAGTATTTT.

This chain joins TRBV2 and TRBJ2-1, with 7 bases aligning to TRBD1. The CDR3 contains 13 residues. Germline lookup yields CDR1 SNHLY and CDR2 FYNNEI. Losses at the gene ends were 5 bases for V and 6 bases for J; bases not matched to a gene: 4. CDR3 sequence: CASSLGQVNEQFF. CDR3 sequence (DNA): TGTGCCAGCAGTCTCGGACAGGTCAATGAGCAGTTCTTC.

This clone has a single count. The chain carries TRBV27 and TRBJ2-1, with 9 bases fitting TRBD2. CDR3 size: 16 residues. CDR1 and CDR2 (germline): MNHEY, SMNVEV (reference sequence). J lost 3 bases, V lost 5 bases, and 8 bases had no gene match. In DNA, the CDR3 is TGTGCCAGCAGTACAACTAGCGGGCCCTACTACAATGAGCAGTTCTTC. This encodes CASSTTSGPYYNEQFF.

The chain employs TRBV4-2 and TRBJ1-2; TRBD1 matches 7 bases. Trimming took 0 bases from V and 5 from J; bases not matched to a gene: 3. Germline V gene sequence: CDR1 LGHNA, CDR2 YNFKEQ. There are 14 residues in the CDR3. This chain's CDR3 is CASSQEAGGYGYTF. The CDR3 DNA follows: TGTGCCAGCAGCCAAGAGGCAGGGGGTTATGGCTACACCTTC.

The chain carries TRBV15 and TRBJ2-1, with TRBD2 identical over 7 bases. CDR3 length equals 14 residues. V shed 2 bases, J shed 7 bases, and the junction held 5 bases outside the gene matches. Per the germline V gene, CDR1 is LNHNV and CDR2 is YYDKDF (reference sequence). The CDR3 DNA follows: TGTGCCACCAGCAGATCTCTAGCGGAGAATGAGCAGTTCTTC. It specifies CATSRSLAENEQFF.

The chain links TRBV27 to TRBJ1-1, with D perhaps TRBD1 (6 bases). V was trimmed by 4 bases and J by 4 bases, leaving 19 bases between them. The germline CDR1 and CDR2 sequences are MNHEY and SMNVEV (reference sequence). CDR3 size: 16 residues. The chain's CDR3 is CASSYDPGRGFTEAFF. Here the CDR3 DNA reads TGTGCCAGCAGTTATGATCCGGGCAGGGGCTTCACTGAAGCTTTCTTT.

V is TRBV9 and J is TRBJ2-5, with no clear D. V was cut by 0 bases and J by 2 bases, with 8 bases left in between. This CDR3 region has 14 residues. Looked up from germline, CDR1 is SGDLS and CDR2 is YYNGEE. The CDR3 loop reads CASSVERWQETQYF. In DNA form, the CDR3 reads TGTGCCAGCAGCGTAGAGAGGTGGCAAGAGACCCAGTACTTC.

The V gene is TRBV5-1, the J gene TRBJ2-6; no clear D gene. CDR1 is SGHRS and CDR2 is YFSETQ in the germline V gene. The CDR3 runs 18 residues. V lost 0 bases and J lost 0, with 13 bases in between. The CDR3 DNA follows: TGCGCCAGCAGCTTGGATATGTCTCTAGGCTCTGGGGCCAACGTCCTGACTTTC. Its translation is CASSLDMSLGSGANVLTF.

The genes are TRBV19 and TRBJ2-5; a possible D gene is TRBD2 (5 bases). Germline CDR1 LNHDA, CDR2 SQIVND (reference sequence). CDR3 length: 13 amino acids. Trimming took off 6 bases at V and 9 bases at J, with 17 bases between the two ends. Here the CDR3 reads CASSMSSERAQYF. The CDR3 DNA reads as TGTGCCAGTAGCATGAGTAGTGAGAGGGCCCAGTACTTC.

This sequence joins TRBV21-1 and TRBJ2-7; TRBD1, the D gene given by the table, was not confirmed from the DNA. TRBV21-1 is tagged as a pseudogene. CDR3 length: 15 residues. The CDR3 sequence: CASSKGGRPVYEQYF. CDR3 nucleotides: TGTGCCAGCAGCAAAGGGGGGCGGCCGGTCTACGAGCAGTACTTC.

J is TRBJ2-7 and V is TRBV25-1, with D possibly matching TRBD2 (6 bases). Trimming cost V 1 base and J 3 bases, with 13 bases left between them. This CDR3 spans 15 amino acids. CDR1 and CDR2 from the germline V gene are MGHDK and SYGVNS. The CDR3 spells CASSESSTSNYEQYF. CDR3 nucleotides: TGTGCCAGCAGTGAATCCTCCACTAGCAACTACGAGCAGTACTTC.

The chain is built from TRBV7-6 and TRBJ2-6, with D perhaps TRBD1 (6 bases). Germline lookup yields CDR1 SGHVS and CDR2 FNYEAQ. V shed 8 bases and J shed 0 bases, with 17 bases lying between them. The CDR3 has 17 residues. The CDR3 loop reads CASLGTSLTSGANVLTF. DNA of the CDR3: TGTGCCAGCCTCGGGACAAGCCTGACCTCTGGGGCCAACGTCCTGACTTTC.

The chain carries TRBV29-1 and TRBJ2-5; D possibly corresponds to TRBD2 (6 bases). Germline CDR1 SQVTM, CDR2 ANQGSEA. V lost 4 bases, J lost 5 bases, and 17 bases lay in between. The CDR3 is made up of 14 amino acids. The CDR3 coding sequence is TGCAGCGTTGCGTGGCTAGCGTCGAGGGAGACCCAGTACTTC. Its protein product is CSVAWLASRETQYF.

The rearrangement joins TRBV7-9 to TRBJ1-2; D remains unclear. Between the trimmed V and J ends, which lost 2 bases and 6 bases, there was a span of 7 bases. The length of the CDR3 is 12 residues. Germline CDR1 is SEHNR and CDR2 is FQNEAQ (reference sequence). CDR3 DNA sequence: TGTGCCAGCAGCTTACAGGAGGATGGCTACACCTTC. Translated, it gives CASSLQEDGYTF.

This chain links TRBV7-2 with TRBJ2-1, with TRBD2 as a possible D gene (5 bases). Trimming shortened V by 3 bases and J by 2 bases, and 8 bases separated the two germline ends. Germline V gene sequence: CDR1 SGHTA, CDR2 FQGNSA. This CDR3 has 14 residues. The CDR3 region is CASSFSAPYNEQFF. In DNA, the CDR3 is TGTGCCAGCAGCTTTAGCGCGCCCTACAATGAGCAGTTCTTC.

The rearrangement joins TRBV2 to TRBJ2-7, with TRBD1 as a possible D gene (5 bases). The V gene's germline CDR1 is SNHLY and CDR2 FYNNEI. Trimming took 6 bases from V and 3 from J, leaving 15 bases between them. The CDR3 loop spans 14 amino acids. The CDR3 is CASRLGVGDYEQYF. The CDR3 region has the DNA TGTGCCAGCAGACTTGGGGTAGGGGACTACGAGCAGTACTTC.

This CDR3 is CASRDRADAGELFF. CDR3 DNA: TGTGCCAGCCGGGACAGGGCAGACGCCGGGGAGCTGTTTTTT. J is TRBJ2-2 and V is TRBV21-1; the table gives TRBD1 as D, unverified against the DNA. TRBV21-1 is given as a pseudogene. CDR3 length equals 14 residues.

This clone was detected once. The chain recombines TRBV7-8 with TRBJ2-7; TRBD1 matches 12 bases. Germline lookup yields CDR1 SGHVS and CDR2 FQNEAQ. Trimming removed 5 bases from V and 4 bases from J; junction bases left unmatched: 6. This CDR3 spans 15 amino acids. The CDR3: CASSNRDRGPYEQYF. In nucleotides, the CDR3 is TGTGCCAGCAGCAACCGGGACAGGGGGCCTTACGAGCAGTACTTC.

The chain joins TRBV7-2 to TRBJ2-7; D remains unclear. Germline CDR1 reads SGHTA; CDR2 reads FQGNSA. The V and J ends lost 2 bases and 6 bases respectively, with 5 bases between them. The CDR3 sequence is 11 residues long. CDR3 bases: TGTGCCAGCAGCTTATTCGGCGAGCAGTACTTC. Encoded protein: CASSLFGEQYF.

The CDR3 DNA reads TGTGCCAGCAGGCCGGGACTAGCGGGAGCAGATACGCAGTATTTT. Amino acid sequence: CASRPGLAGADTQYF. This chain uses TRBV2 with TRBJ2-3, with TRBD2 matching over 14 bases. This CDR3 comprises 15 residues. Germline-derived CDR1 and CDR2 are SNHLY and FYNNEI. With V trimmed by 6 bases and J by 4 bases, 3 bases remained unmatched.

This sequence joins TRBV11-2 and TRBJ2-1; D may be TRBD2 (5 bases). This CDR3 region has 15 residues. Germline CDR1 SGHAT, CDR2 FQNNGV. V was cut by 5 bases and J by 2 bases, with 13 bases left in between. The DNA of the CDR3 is TGTGCCAGCAGCCCAACGAGGGTTACCTACAATGAGCAGTTCTTC. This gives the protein CASSPTRVTYNEQFF.

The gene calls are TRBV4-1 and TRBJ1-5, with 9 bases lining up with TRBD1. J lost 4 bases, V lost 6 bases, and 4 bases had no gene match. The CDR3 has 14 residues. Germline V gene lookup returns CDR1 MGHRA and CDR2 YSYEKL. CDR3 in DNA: TGCGCCAGCAGAGGACAGGGGTTAAATCAGCCCCAGCATTTT. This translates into CASRGQGLNQPQHF.

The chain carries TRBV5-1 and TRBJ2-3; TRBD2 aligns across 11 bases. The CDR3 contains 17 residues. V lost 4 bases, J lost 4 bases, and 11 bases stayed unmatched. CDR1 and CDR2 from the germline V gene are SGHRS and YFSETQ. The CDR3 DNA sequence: TGCGCCAGCAGCAAGACTAGCGGGATGGGGGTTGCAGATACGCAGTATTTT. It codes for CASSKTSGMGVADTQYF.

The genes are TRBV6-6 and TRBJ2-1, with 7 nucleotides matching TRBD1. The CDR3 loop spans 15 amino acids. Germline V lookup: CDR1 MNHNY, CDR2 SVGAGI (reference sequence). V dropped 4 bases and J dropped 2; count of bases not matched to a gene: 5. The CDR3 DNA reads TGTGCCAGCAGTTTCTCACAGGGGACCTACAATGAGCAGTTCTTC. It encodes CASSFSQGTYNEQFF.

In DNA, the CDR3 is TGTGCCAGCAGCCAGTCCGGGGTGACCACCTACGAGCAGTACTTC. It yields the protein CASSQSGVTTYEQYF. This chain links TRBV4-2 with TRBJ2-7; possibly TRBD2 for D (5 bases). The germline gives CDR1 LGHNA, CDR2 YNFKEQ. The CDR3 has 15 amino acids. Trimming took off 3 bases at V and 2 bases at J, with 14 bases between the two ends.

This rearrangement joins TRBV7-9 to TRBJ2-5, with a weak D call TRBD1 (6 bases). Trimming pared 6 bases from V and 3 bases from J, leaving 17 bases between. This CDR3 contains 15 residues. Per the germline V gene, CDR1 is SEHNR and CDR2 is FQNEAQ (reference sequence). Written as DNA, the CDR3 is TGTGCCAGCAGGGACAGCAGCCCCCGGGAAGAGACCCAGTACTTC. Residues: CASRDSSPREETQYF.